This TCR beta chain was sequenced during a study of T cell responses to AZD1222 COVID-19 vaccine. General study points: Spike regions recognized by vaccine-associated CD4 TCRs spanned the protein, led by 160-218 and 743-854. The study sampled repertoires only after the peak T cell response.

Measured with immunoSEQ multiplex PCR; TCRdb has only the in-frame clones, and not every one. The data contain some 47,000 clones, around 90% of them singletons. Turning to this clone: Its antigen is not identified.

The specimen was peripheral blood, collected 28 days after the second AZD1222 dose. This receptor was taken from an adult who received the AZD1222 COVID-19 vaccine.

CDR3 in amino acids: CASSGGGRSYSNQPQHF. For the CDR3, the DNA is TGTGCCAGCAGTGGGGGGGGCCGATCTTATAGCAATCAGCCCCAGCATTTT. The rearrangement links TRBV6-1 to TRBJ1-5; D may be TRBD1 (6 bases). This CDR3 has 17 amino acids. Trimming stripped 4 bases from V and 0 bases from J, with 16 bases between. Germline loops: CDR1 MNHNS, CDR2 SASEGT.